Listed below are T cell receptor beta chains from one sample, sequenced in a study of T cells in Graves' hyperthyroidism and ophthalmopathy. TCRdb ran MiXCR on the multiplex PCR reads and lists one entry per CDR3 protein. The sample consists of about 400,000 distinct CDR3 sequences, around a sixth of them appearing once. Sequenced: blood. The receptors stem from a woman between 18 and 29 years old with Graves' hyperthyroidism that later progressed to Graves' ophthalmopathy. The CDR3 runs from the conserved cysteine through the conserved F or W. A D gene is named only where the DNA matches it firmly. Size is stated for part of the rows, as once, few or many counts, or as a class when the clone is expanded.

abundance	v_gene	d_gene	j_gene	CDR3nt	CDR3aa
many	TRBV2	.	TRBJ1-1	TGTGCCAGCAGTGGCCGGGCCAGTGAAGCTTTCTTT	CASSGRASEAFF
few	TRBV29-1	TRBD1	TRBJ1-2	TGCAGCGTTACTACAGGGGGGGGGAGTGGCTACACCTTC	CSVTTGGGSGYTF
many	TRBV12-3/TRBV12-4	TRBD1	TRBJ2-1	TGTGCCAGCAGTTCCCGACAGGGTTCCCACAATGAGCAGTTCTTC	CASSSRQGSHNEQFF
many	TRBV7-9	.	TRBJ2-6	TGTGCCAGCGGTGGCTGGGGACCTGGGGCCAACGTCCTGACTTTC	CASGGWGPGANVLTF
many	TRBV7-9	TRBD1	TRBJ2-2	TGTGCCAGCAGCCCTCGACAGGGGCCGAACACCGGGGAGCTGTTTTTT	CASSPRQGPNTGELFF
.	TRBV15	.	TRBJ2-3	TGTGCCACCAGCAGAGAAGATTTGGACTCTACAGATACGCAGTATTTT	CATSREDLDSTDTQYF
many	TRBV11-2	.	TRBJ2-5	TGTGCCAGCAGCCCGGGGGAGACCCAGTACTTC	CASSPGETQYF
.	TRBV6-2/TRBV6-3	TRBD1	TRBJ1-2	TGTGCCAGCAGCAAGGGACAGGTCCATGGCTACACCTTC	CASSKGQVHGYTF
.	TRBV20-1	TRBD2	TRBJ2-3	TGCAGTGCTAGAGATCGGGGACTAAGAATGACAGATACGCAGTATTTT	CSARDRGLRMTDTQYF
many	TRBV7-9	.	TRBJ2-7	TGTGCCAGCAGCGCCGACGGAAGCTCCTACGAGCAGTACTTC	CASSADGSSYEQYF
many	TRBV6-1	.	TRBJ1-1	TGTGCCAGCAGTGCCCGGGAGGCGGGGGGAGCTTTCTTT	CASSAREAGGAFF
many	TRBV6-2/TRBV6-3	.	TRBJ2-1	TGTGCCAGCAGTGATCCGGGACATAGCTACAATGAGCAGTTCTTC	CASSDPGHSYNEQFF
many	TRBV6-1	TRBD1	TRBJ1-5	TGTGCCAGCAGTGAAGACTGGGACAGAAAGAATCAGCCCCAGCATTTT	CASSEDWDRKNQPQHF
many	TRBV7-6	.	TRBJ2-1	TGTGCCAGCAGCTTAGAGGCTAGAACGCGCAATGAGCAGTTCTTC	CASSLEARTRNEQFF
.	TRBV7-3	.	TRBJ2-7	TGTGCCAGCACCCCGACAGTCTCCTACGAGCAGTACTTC	CASTPTVSYEQYF
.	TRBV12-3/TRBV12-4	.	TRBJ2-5	TGTGCCAGCAGTCGCAGGGCCTCCCGGGGGACCCAGTACTTC	CASSRRASRGTQYF
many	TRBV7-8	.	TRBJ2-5	TGTGCCAGCAGCTCAGGGCAGGGTCTACGAGAGACCCAGTACTTC	CASSSGQGLRETQYF
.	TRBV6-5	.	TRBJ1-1	TGTGCCAGCAGTTACCCTGTAGTTCCTAGGTCGACAGTCGACATTCCCCACCTGAACACTGAAGCTTTCTTT	CASSYPVVPRSTVDIPHLNTEAFF
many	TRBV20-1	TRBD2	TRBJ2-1	TGCAGTGCTAATCTAGCGGGTAGTTACAATGAGCAGTTCTTC	CSANLAGSYNEQFF
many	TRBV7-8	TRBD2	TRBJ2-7	TGTGCCAGCAGCCTCAAACTAGCGGGAAGCTCCTACGAGCAGTACTTC	CASSLKLAGSSYEQYF
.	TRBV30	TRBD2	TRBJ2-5	TGTGCCTGGACTAGCGGGGCCCAAGAGACCCAGTACTTC	CAWTSGAQETQYF
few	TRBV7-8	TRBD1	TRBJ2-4	TGTGCCAGCAGCTTCCGGGACAGGGGAAATAGGGCCAAAAACATTCAGTACTTC	CASSFRDRGNRAKNIQYF
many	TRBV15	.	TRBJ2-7	TGTGCCACCAGCAGGGCTCTTAAAGGCAAGCAGTACTTC	CATSRALKGKQYF
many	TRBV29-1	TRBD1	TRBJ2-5	TGCAGCGTTGAAGTGGGACAGGGGTTGACCCAGTACTTC	CSVEVGQGLTQYF
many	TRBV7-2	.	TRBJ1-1	TGTGCCAGCAGCCGAAACGTGCTTGTTGGCACTGAAGCTTTCTTT	CASSRNVLVGTEAFF
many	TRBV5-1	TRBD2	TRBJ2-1	TGCGCCAGCAGCGCCAGCGGGAGGGCAAACAATGAGCAGTTCTTC	CASSASGRANNEQFF
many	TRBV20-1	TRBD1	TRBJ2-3	TGCAGTGCTAGCAACAGGGGGCTGAGAGATACGCAGTATTTT	CSASNRGLRDTQYF
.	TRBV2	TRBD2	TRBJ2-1	TGTGCCAGCAGCCAAGTACTAGCGGGAGGGATGAAGAATGAGCAGTTCTTC	CASSQVLAGGMKNEQFF
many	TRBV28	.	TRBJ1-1	TGTGCCAGCAGTTCGGACGGAGCGAACACTGAAGCTTTCTTT	CASSSDGANTEAFF